This TCR beta chain was captured in a study of T cell repertoires in cytomegalovirus infection. About the study: Matching HLA type and CMV infection were both indicated by public TCR beta signatures. Study-wide results and limits: Adding up the frequency of public TCR beta families identified people who carried CMV plus the relevant HLA. HLA-C-restricted CMV-specific TCR beta clonotypes were dominant in the ex vivo response.

The table lists this clonotype with many counts. The antigen is unknown. Germline assignment: CDR1 KGHDR and CDR2 SFDVKD. This CDR3 has 12 amino acids. V was shortened by 9 bases and J by 0 bases, with 7 bases between the two germline ends. TCRdb re-derived calls from the reads in MiXCR, one entry per CDR3 protein. The table shows approximately 130,000 distinct CDR3 sequences, with roughly 9% occurring only once. The source of this sequence is a human donor in good health (CMV status not recorded). Some clones in this sample may be carry-over from other donors' samples. The V gene is TRBV24-1, the J gene TRBJ1-2; D not resolved. Specimen: PBMCs. The CDR3 loop reads CATEGSNYGYTF. The CDR3 DNA is TGTGCCACCGAAGGATCTAACTATGGCTACACCTTC.